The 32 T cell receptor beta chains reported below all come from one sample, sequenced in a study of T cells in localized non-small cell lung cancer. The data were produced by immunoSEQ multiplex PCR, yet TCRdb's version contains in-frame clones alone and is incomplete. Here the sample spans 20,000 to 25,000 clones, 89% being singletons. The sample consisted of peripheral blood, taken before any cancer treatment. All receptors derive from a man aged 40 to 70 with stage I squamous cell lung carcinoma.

CDR3 DNA sequence: TGTGCCAGCAGCTTAGAAGCGGGGATAGGATCCGATACGCAGTATTTT. Its protein product is CASSLEAGIGSDTQYF. The J gene is TRBJ2-3, the V gene TRBV13; TRBD2 agrees at 7 bases. Germline V gene lookup returns CDR1 PRHDT and CDR2 FYEKMQ (reference sequence). V was clipped by 1 base and J by 6 bases; unmatched bases: 10. The CDR3 runs 16 residues.

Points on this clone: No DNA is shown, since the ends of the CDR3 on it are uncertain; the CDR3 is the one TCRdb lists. The CDR3 loop is CASSLEFGPGTGDTF. The J gene is TRBJ1-2, the V gene TRBV7-9; whether TRBD1, the table's D call, matches the DNA was not checked. The CDR3 length is 15 residues, termini included. CDR1 SEHNR and CDR2 FQNEAQ come from the germline V gene (reference sequence).

CDR3 sequence reads: CASSQFRTGSTDTQYF. CDR3 in DNA: TGTGCCAGCAGCCAATTTAGGACAGGGAGCACAGATACGCAGTATTTT. The chain recombines TRBV14 with TRBJ2-3; 8 positions match TRBD1. Looked up from germline, CDR1 is SGHDN and CDR2 is FVKESK. J was trimmed by 0 bases and V by 2 bases; bases with no gene match: 4. The CDR3 is 16 residues long.

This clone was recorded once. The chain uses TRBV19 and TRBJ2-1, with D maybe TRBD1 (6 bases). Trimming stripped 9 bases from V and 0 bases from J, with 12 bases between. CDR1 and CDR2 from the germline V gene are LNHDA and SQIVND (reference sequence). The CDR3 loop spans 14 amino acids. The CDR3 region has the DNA TGTGCCAGCAGTTGGACAGACTCCTACAATGAGCAGTTCTTC. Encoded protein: CASSWTDSYNEQFF.

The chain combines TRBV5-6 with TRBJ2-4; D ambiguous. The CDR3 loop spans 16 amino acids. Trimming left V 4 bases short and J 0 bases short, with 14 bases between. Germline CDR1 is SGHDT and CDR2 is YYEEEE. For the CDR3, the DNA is TGTGCCAGCAGCCCTCACTTGACCCTAGCCAAAAACATTCAGTACTTC. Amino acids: CASSPHLTLAKNIQYF.

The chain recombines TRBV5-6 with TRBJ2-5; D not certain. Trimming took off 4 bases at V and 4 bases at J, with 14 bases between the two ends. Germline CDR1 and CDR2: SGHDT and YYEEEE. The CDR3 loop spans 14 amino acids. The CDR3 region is CASSIRRRRETQYF. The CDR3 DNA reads TGTGCCAGCAGCATACGTAGGCGTAGAGAGACCCAGTACTTC.

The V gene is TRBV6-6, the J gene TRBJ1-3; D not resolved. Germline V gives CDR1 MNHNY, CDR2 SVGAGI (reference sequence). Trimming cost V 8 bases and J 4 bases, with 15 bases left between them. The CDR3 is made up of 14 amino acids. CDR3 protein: CASLSPGSGNTIYF. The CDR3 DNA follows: TGTGCCAGCCTCTCTCCTGGGTCCGGAAACACCATATATTTT.

Written as DNA, the CDR3 is TGTGCCAGCAGCTTAGCAGGACTAAGGAATGAGCAGTACTTC. Translated, it gives CASSLAGLRNEQYF. The chain uses TRBV7-9 and TRBJ2-7, with D perhaps matching TRBD2 (6 bases). The CDR3 runs to 14 residues. Germline V gene lookup returns CDR1 SEHNR and CDR2 FQNEAQ (reference sequence). The V and J ends lost 0 bases and 7 bases respectively, with 13 bases between them.

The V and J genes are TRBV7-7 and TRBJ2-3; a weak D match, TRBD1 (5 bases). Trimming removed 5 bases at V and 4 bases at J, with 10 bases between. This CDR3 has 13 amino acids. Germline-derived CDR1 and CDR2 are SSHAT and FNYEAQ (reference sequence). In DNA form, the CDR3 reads TGTGCCAGCAGCCCCATGGGGCCAGATACGCAGTATTTT. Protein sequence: CASSPMGPDTQYF. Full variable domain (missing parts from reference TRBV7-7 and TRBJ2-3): GAGVSQSPRYKVTKRGQDVTLRCDPISSHATLYWYQQALGQGPEFLTYFNYEAQPDKSGLPSDRFSAERPEGSISTLTIQRTEQRDSAMYRCASSPMGPDTQYFGPGTRLTVL.

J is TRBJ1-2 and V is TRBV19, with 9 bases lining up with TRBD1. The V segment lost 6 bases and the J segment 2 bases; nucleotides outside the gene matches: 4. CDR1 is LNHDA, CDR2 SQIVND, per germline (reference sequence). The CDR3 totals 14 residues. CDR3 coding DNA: TGTGCCAGTAGCCGGGACAGGGTGAACTATGGCTACACCTTC. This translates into CASSRDRVNYGYTF.

The CDR3 coding sequence is TGTGCCAGCAGCTTAGTAGTGTCCTCACGAACGGATTCACCCCTCCACTTT. Its translation is CASSLVVSSRTDSPLHF. The chain carries TRBV7-9 and TRBJ1-6; D is unresolved. Germline lookup yields CDR1 SEHNR and CDR2 FQNEAQ (reference sequence). V was shortened by 1 base and J by 8 bases, with 18 bases between the two germline ends. The CDR3 is made up of 17 amino acids.

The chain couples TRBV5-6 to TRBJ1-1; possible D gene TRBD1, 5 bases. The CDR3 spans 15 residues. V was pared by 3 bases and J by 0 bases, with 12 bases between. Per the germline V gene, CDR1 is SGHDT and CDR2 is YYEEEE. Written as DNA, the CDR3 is TGTGCCAGCAGCTGGGGTCCGACAGTGAACACTGAAGCTTTCTTT. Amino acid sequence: CASSWGPTVNTEAFF.

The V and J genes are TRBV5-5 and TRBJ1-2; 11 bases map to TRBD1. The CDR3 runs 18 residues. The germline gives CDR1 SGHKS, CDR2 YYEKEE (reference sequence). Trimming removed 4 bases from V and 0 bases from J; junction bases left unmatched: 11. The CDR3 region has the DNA TGTGCCAGCAGCAGAGGGGCGGGACAGGGGGGTTCTAACTATGGCTACACCTTC. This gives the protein CASSRGAGQGGSNYGYTF.

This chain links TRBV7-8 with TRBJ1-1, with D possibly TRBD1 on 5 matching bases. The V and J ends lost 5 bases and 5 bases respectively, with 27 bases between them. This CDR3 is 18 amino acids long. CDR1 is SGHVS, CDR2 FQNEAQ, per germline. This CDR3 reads CASSPPWGSGEPMTEAFF. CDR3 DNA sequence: TGTGCCAGCAGCCCTCCCTGGGGCAGCGGCGAGCCGATGACTGAAGCTTTCTTT.

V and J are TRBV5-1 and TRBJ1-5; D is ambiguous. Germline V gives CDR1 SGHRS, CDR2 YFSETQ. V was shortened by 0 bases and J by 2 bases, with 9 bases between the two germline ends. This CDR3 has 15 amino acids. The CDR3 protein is CASSLEGGGNQPQHF. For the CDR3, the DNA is TGCGCCAGCAGCTTGGAGGGAGGTGGCAATCAGCCCCAGCATTTT.

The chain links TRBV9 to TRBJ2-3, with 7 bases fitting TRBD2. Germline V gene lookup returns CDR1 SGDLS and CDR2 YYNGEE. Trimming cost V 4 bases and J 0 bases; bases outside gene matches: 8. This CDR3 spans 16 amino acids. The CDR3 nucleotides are TGTGCCAGCAGCCCTCGACTAGCCACAAGCACAGATACGCAGTATTTT. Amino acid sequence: CASSPRLATSTDTQYF.

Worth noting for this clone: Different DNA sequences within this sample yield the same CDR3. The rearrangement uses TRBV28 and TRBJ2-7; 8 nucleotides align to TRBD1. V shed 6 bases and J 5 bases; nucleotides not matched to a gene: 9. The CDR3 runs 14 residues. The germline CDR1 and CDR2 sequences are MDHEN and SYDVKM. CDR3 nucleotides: TGTGCCAGCAGCGAAAGACAGGGGATGGACGAGCAGTACTTC. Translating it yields CASSERQGMDEQYF.

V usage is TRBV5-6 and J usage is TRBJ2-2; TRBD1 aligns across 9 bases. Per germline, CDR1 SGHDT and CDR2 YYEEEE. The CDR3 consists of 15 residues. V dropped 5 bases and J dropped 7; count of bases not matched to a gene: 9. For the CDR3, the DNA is TGTGCCAGCAGGACCGGGACAGGGTACGGCGGGGAGCTGTTTTTT. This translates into CASRTGTGYGGELFF.

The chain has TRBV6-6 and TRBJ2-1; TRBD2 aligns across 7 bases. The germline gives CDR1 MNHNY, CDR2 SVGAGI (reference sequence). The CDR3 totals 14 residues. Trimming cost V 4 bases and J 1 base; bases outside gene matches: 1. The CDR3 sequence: CASSWEGSYNEQFF. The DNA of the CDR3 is TGTGCCAGCAGTTGGGAGGGTTCCTACAATGAGCAGTTCTTC.

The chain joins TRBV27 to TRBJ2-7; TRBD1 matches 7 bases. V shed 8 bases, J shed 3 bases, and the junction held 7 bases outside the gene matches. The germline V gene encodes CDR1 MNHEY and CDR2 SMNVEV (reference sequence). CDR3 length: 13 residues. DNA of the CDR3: TGTGCCAGCGGTTATTCAGGGGGCTACGAGCAGTACTTC. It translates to CASGYSGGYEQYF.

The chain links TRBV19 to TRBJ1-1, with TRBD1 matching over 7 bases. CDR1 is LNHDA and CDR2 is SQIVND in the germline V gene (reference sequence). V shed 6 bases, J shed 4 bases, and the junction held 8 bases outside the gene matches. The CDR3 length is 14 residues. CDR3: CASRVGGGITEAFF. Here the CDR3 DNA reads TGTGCCAGTAGGGTAGGGGGCGGAATCACTGAAGCTTTCTTT.

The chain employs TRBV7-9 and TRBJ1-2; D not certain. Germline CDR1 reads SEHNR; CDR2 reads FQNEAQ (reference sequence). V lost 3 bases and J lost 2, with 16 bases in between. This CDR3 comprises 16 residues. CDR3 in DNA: TGTGCCAGCAGCTTGTACCCGGTACTGGGGAACTATGGCTACACCTTC. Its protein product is CASSLYPVLGNYGYTF.

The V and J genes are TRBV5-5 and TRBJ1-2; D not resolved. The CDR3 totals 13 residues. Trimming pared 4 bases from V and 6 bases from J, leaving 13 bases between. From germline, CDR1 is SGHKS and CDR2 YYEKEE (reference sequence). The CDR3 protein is CASSRKPDDGYTF. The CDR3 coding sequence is TGTGCCAGCAGCCGGAAGCCTGACGATGGCTACACCTTC.

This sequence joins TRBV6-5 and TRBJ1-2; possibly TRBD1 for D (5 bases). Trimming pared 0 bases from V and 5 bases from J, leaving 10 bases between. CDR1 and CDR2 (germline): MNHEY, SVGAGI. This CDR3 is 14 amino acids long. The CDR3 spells CASSYSLGGYGYTF. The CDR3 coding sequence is TGTGCCAGCAGTTACTCATTGGGGGGGTATGGCTACACCTTC.

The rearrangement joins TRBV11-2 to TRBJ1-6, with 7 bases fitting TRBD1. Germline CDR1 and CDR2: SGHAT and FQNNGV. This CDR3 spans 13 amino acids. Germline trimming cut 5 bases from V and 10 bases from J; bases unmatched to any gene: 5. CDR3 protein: CASSPRDRSPLHF. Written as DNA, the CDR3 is TGTGCCAGCAGCCCCCGGGACAGATCACCCCTCCACTTT. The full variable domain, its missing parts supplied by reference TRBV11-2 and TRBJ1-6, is EAGVAQSPRYKIIEKRQSVAFWCNPISGHATLYWYQQILGQGPKLLIQFQNNGVVDDSQLPKDRFSAERLKGVDSTLKIQPAKLEDSAVYLCASSPRDRSPLHFGNGTRLTVT.

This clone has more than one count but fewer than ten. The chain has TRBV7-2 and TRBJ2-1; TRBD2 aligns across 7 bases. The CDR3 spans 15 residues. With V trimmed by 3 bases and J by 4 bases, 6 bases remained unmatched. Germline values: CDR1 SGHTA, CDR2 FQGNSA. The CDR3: CASSLDPSGYNEQFF. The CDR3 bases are TGTGCCAGCAGCTTGGACCCTAGCGGATACAATGAGCAGTTCTTC.

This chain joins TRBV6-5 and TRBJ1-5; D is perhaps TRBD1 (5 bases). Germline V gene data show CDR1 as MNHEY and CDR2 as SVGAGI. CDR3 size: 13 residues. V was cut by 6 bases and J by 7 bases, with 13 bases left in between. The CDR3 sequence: CASSYDSFQPQHF. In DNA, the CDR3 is TGTGCCAGCAGCTATGACAGTTTCCAGCCCCAGCATTTT.

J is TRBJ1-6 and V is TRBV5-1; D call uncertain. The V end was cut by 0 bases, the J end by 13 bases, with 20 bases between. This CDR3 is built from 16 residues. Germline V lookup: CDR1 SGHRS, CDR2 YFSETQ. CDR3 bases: TGCGCCAGCAGCTTGGCCAATGGACCTTCCCGGGCTCCCCTCCACTTT. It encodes CASSLANGPSRAPLHF.

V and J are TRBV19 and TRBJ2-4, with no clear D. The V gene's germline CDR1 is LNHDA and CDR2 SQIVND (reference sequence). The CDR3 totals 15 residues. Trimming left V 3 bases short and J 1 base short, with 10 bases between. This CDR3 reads CASSISLGAKNIQYF. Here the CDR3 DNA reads TGTGCCAGTAGTATTTCGTTAGGGGCCAAAAACATTCAGTACTTC.

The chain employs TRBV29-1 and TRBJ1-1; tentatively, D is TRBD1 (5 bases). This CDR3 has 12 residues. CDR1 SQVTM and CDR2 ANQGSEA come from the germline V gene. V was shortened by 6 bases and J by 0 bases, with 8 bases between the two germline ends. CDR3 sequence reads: CSVGDLNTEAFF. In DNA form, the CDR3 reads TGCAGCGTGGGGGACTTGAACACTGAAGCTTTCTTT. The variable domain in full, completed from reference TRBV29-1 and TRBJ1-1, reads SAVISQKPSRDICQRGTSLTIQCQVDSQVTMMFWYRQQPGQSLTLIATANQGSEATYESGFVIDKFPISRPNLTFSTLTVSNMSPEDSSIYLCSVGDLNTEAFFGQGTRLTVV.

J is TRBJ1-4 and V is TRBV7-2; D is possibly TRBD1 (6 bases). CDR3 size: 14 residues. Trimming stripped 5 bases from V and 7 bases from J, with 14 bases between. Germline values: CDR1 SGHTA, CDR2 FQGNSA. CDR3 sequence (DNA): TGTGCCAGCAGCACTAAGGGGACAACTGAAAAACTGTTTTTT. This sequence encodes CASSTKGTTEKLFF.

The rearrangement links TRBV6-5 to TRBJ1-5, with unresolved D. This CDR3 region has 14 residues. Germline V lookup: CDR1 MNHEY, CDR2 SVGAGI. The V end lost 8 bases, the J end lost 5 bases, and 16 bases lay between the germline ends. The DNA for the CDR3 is TGTGCCAGCCAGGCACACCAGCAGGATCAGCCCCAGCATTTT. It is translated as CASQAHQQDQPQHF.